This TCR beta chain was sequenced during a study of cytomegalovirus exposure and HLA in healthy donors. The sample holds a few counts of this clone. Its antigen remains unknown. V gave up 0 bases and J gave up 4 bases, with 8 bases separating them. The length of the CDR3 is 14 residues. The germline gives CDR1 LNHNV, CDR2 YYDKDF (reference sequence). Study-wide results and limits: Rarity held for most TCR sequences, but there were some public TCRs that occurred in many donors. Cytomegalovirus-associated TCR beta chains were listed, numbering around 150.

PCR involved 60 Vbeta and 13 Jbeta primers. Profiling relied on immunoSEQ multiplex PCR, and the TCRdb table lists in-frame clones only, not all of them. The sample carries about 150,000 clones, about 75% recorded once. This TCR was recovered from a man aged 30-40 years in good health and CMV-seronegative. Sequencing was performed on PBMCs. This chain joins TRBV15 and TRBJ2-3; possibly TRBD1 for D (5 bases). The CDR3 DNA sequence: TGTGCCACCAGCAGAGACAGGGCTCCAGATACGCAGTATTTT. It codes for CATSRDRAPDTQYF.